These 9 T cell receptor beta chains originate from one sample sequenced in a study of blood T cell repertoires in COVID-19. Assay used: immunoSEQ multiplex PCR; TCRdb lists only in-frame clones, some missing. Seen here are 260,000 or so clones, 80% to 90% observed once, and the top ten hold 2.6%. Sequenced: PBMCs or T cells enriched from blood (not recorded which). These TCRs come from a woman between 25 and 40 years old with acute COVID-19.

This clone was seen only once. The chain employs TRBV5-1 and TRBJ1-3; no definite D call. The CDR3 length is 15 residues. V was pared by 4 bases and J by 6 bases, with 17 bases between. In germline, CDR1 is SGHRS, CDR2 YFSETQ. The CDR3 DNA sequence: TGCGCCAGCAGCCCCGAGGGATCCTCTTCAAACACCATATATTTT. Its protein product is CASSPEGSSSNTIYF.

This clone was found once. The rearrangement links TRBV3-1 (or the pseudogene TRBV3-2) to TRBJ1-2, with TRBD1 matching over 8 bases. Germline loops: CDR1 LGHDT, CDR2 YNNKEL (reference sequence). CDR3 length: 16 amino acids. Trimming removed 2 bases from V and 0 bases from J; junction bases left unmatched: 5. The CDR3 sequence is CASSQPRTGTNYGYTF. The CDR3 nucleotides are TGTGCCAGCAGCCAACCGAGGACAGGGACTAACTATGGCTACACCTTC.

The chain joins TRBV4-1 to TRBJ1-1, with 8 nucleotides matching TRBD1. The CDR3 is 15 residues long. V was pared by 2 bases and J by 5 bases, with 7 bases of the junction left unmatched. Germline CDR1 and CDR2: MGHRA and YSYEKL. The CDR3 here is CASSQPRTGRTEAFF. CDR3 bases: TGCGCCAGCAGCCAACCAAGGACAGGGAGGACTGAAGCTTTCTTT.

Details on this clone: The junction and the germline gene differ at one end; a read error may be behind it. This chain links TRBV10-3 with TRBJ1-4; the D is unclear. This CDR3 spans 12 amino acids. In germline, CDR1 is ENHRY, CDR2 SYGVKD. CDR3 coding DNA: TGTGCCATCAGTGAGAGTGGCCGTTGGTCCCTTTTT. Translating it yields CAISESGRWSLF.

The rearrangement joins TRBV19 to TRBJ1-5; 8 bases fit TRBD1. CDR1 is LNHDA, CDR2 SQIVND, per germline (reference sequence). The CDR3 covers 18 residues. V gave up 6 bases and J gave up 7 bases; unmatched junction bases: 20. CDR3 DNA sequence: TGTGCCAGTAGCCCTAGTAGGGTTTGGGCAGGGGGCGCCCAGCCCCAGCATTTT. It specifies CASSPSRVWAGGAQPQHF.

The chain carries TRBV19 and TRBJ2-1; no firm D call. CDR1 is LNHDA and CDR2 is SQIVND in the germline V gene (reference sequence). This CDR3 comprises 11 residues. With 5 bases removed from V and 9 bases from J, the gap between germline ends came to 8 bases. The CDR3 protein is CASSSMAEQFF. The CDR3 coding sequence is TGTGCCAGTAGTTCGATGGCTGAGCAGTTCTTC.

The V call is TRBV30, the J call TRBJ2-3; 11 positions agree with TRBD2. V was pared by 4 bases and J by 6 bases, with 24 bases of the junction left unmatched. The CDR3 length is 20 residues. Germline CDR1 GTSNPN, CDR2 SVGIG (reference sequence). The CDR3 loop is CAWTALGVSGGARFGDTQYF. The CDR3 nucleotides read TGTGCCTGGACCGCCTTGGGGGTTAGCGGGGGGGCCAGGTTCGGTGATACGCAGTATTTT.

CDR3 in DNA: TGTGCCAGCAGTTACCGGACAGGCTCTAAAACCTTC. Translation gives CASSYRTGSKTF. The chain is built from TRBV6-5 and TRBJ1-2; 7 bases fit TRBD1. CDR1 and CDR2 (germline): MNHEY, SVGAGI. The ends lost 2 bases at V and 14 bases at J; junction bases unmatched: 8. This CDR3 spans 12 amino acids.

About this clone itself: A single base separates this from a much larger clone, so it may be a read error. Other DNA sequences of this sample code for an identical CDR3. The chain combines TRBV5-5 with TRBJ1-1; possible D gene TRBD1, 6 bases. The CDR3 has 20 amino acids. The V end lost 0 bases, the J end lost 7 bases, and 31 bases lay between the germline ends. Germline-derived CDR1 and CDR2 are SGHKS and YYEKEE (reference sequence). CDR3: CASSLGRRAGAGAGGYEAFF. CDR3 DNA: TGTGCCAGCAGCTTGGGCCGAAGGGCCGGGGCCGGCGCGGGGGGCTATGAAGCTTTCTTT.